This T cell receptor (beta chain) was obtained from a study of cytotoxic CD8 clonotypes in ibrutinib-treated CLL. At the level of the study: Investigators collected response samples after a median roughly 13 months of treatment, range 6 to 36. Points from the study as a whole: Clonality was higher at baseline than in age-matched healthy donors and tracked circulating CD8+ T-cell counts.

Points on this clone: Its antigen remains unknown.

TCR beta libraries used 1.5 to 2 micrograms of DNA from cryopreserved PBMCs. The CDR3 runs 18 residues. V gave up 5 bases and J gave up 4 bases, with 23 bases separating them. From germline, CDR1 is KGHSH and CDR2 LQKENI. Assay: immunoSEQ multiplex PCR; the TCRdb copy retains only in-frame clones and omits some. The sample includes 160,000 or so clones, 70% to 85% of them seen just once. The sequenced sample was PBMCs, obtained after 24 months of ibrutinib treatment. This TCR was sampled from a human donor with chronic lymphocytic leukemia. V gene TRBV18 combines with J gene TRBJ2-2, with D possibly being TRBD2 (5 bases). For the CDR3, the DNA is TGTGCCAGCTCATTATTGGCCACTAGTGGTACCGGCACCGGGGAGCTGTTTTTT. It translates to CASSLLATSGTGTGELFF.